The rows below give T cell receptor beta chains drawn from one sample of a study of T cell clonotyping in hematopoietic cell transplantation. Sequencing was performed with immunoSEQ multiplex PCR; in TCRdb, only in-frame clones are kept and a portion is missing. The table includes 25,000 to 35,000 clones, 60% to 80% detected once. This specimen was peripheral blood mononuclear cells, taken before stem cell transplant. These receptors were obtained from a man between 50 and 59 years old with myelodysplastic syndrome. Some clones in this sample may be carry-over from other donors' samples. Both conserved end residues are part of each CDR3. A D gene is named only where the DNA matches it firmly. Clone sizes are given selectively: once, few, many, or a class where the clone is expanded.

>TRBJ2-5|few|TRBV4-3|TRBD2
CASSQTRGGTQYF
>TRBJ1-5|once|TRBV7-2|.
CASSLPGSSNQPQHF
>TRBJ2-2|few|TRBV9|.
CASSAMGGAGTGELFF
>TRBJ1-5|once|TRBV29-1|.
CSVTLGVSQPQHF
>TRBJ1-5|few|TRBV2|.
CASAVTVDSNQPQHF
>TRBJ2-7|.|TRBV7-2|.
CASSPAQYEQYF
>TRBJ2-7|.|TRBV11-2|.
CASSVGGEGYEQYF
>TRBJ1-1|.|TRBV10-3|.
CAISETGAWISEAFF
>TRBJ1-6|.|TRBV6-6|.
CASSYSGSGGNSPLHF
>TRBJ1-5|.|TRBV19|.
CASSEGNQPQHF
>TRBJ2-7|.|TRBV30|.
CAWNSGTGTYEQYF